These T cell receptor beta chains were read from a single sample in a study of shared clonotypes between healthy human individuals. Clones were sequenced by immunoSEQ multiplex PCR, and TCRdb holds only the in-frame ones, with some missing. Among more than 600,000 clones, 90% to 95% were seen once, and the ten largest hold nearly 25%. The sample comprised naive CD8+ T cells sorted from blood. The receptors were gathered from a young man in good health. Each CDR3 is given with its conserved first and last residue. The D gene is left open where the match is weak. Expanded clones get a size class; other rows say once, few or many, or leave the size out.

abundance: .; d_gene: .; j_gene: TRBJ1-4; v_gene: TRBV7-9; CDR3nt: TGTGCCAGCAGCTTAGGAGCCCAAGGGAATGAAAAACTGTTTTTT; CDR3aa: CASSLGAQGNEKLFF
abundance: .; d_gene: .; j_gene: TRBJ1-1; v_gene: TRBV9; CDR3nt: TGTGCCAGCAGCGTAGAGAAAAGGGACCCGAACACTGAAGCTTTCTTT; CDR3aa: CASSVEKRDPNTEAFF
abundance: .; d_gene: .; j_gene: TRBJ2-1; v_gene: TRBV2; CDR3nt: TGTGCCAGCAGTGACGGGACTGGGTTCTTC; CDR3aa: CASSDGTGFF
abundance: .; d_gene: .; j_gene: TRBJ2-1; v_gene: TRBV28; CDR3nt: TGTGCCAGCAGTTTAAATTGGAATGAGCAGTTCTTC; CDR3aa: CASSLNWNEQFF
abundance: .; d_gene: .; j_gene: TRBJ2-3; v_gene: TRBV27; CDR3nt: TGTGCCAGCAGTTTCAGGGGGACTCTAGATACGCAGTATTTT; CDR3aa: CASSFRGTLDTQYF
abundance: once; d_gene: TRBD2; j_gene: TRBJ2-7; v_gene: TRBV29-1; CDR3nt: TGCAGCGTTGTCACTAGCGGTTTCTCAAGGGACTCCTACGAGCAGTACTTC; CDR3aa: CSVVTSGFSRDSYEQYF
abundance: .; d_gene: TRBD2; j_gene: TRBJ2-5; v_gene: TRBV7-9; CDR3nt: TGTGCCAGCAGCTCAGCGGGACTAGCGGGAGGGCCGGGGGAGACCCAGTACTTC; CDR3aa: CASSSAGLAGGPGETQYF
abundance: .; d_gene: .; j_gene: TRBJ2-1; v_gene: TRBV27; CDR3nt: TGTGCCAGCAGTTTATTACCCCTCAAGGGAACCTGGTTCTTC; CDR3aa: CASSLLPLKGTWFF
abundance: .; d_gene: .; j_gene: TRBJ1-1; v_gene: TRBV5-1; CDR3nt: TGCGCCAGCAGCTCGGACAGTAACACTGAAGCTTTCTTT; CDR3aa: CASSSDSNTEAFF
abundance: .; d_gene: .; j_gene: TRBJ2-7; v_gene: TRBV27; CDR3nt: TGTGCCAGCACTACTTTCGCAGGGAGATACGAGCAGTACTTC; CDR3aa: CASTTFAGRYEQYF
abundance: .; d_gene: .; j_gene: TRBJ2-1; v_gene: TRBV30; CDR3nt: TGTGCCTGGAACGGGGGAATAGCAAATGAGCAGTTCTTC; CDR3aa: CAWNGGIANEQFF
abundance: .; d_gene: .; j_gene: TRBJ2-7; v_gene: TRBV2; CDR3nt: TGTGCCAGCAGTCCCGATGCGTTGGGGTACGAGCAGTACTTC; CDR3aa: CASSPDALGYEQYF
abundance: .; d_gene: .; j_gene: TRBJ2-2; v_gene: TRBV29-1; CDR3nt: TGCAGCGTTGAAGAACATGGCGGGGAGCTGTTTTTT; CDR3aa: CSVEEHGGELFF
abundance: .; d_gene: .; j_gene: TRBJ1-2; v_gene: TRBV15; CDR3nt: TGTGCCACCAGCAGAGAAATTCACGGGGAAGATGGCTACACCTTC; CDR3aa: CATSREIHGEDGYTF
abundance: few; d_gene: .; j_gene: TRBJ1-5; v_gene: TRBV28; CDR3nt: TGTGCCAGCGGGTATAGCAATCAGCCCCAGCATTTT; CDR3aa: CASGYSNQPQHF
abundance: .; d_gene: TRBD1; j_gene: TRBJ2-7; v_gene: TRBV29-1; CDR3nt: TGCAGCGTTGTATCCGGGACAGGGTTCACCTACGAGCAGTACTTC; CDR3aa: CSVVSGTGFTYEQYF
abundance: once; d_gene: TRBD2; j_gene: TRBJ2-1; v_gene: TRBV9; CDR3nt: TGTGCCAGCAGCGCAAGCGGGAGCGCTCCCAATTCCTACAATGAGCAGTTCTTC; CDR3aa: CASSASGSAPNSYNEQFF
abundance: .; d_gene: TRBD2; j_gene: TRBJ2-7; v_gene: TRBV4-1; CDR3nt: TGCGCCAGCAGCCAAACTAGCGGAAGACACTACGAGCAGTACTTC; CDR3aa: CASSQTSGRHYEQYF
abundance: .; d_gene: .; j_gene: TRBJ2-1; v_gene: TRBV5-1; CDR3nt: TGCGCCAGCAGCTTCAGCGGGCCCTACAATGAGCAGTTCTTC; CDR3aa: CASSFSGPYNEQFF
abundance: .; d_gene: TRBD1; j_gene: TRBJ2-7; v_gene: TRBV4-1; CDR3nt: TGCGCCAGCAGCCAAGGACAGGGGGTGGGGGAGCAGTACTTC; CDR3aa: CASSQGQGVGEQYF
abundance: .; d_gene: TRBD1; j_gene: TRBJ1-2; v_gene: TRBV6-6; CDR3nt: TGTGCCAGCAGTTACTGGGACAGGGGAGTCTATGGCTACACCTTC; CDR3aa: CASSYWDRGVYGYTF
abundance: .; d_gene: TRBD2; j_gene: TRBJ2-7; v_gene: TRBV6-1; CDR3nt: TGTGCCAGCAGTGGGAAGACTAGCGGGTACCTCTCCTACGAGCAGTACTTC; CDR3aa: CASSGKTSGYLSYEQYF
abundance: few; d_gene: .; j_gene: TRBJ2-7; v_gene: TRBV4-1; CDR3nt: TGCGCCAGCAGCCAAACGCAAGGCGGCGCCCAGTACTTC; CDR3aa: CASSQTQGGAQYF
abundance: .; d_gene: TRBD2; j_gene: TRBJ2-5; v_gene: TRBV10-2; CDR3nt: TGCGCCAGCAGTGAGGTAGCGGGAGCGTCTTATATGTACCAAGAGACCCAGTACTTC; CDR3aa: CASSEVAGASYMYQETQYF
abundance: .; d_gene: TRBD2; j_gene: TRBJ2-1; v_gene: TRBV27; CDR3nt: TGTGCCAGCACCCCAATGGGAGGGGCCAATGAGCAGTTCTTC; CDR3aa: CASTPMGGANEQFF
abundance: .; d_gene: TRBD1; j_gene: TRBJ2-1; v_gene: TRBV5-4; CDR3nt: TGTGCCAGTTGGATTCAGGGGGCGGGTGAGCAGTTCTTC; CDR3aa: CASWIQGAGEQFF
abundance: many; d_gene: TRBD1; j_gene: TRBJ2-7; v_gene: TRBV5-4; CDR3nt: TGTGCCAGCAGCTTCGCCGACAGGGAATACGAGCAGTACTTC; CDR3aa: CASSFADREYEQYF
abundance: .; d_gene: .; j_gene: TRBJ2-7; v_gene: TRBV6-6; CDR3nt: TGTGCCAGCGCTGCGGCAGAAAAAAAATACGAGCAGTACTTC; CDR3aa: CASAAAEKKYEQYF
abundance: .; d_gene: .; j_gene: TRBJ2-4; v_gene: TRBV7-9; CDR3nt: TGTGCCAGCAGCCCCCCACGGGTCGGTAGTGAAAACATTCAGTACTTC; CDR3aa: CASSPPRVGSENIQYF
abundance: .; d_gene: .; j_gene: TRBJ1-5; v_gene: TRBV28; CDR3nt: TGTGCCAGCAGGCCCGGGACGGTCGATAGCAATCAGCCCCAGCATTTT; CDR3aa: CASRPGTVDSNQPQHF
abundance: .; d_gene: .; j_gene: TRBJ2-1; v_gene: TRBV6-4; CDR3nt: TGTGCCAGCAGCCTCGAGGGGGTGGGAGTTAATGAGCAGTTCTTC; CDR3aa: CASSLEGVGVNEQFF
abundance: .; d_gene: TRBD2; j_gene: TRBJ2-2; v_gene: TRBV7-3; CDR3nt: TGTGCCAGCAGCTTAACTAGCGGGAGTACCGGGGAGCTGTTTTTT; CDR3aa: CASSLTSGSTGELFF
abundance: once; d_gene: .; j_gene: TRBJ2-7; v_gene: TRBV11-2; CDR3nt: TGTGCCAGCAGCTTAGATCGGACGGGAATCTCCTACGAGCAGTACTTC; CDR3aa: CASSLDRTGISYEQYF
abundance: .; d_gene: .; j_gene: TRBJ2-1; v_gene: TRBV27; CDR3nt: TGTGCCAGCAGTTTTACACACCCACCCGCTGACAATGAGCAGTTCTTC; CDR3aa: CASSFTHPPADNEQFF
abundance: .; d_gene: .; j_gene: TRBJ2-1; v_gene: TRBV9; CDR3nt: TGTGCCAGCAGCGTAGACGGGAATGAGCAGTTCTTC; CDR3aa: CASSVDGNEQFF
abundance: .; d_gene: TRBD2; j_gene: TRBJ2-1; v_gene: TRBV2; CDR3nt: TGTGCCAGCGGATGGAGCGGGGACTCCTACAATGAGCAGTTCTTC; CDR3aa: CASGWSGDSYNEQFF
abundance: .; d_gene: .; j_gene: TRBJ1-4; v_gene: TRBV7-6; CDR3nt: TGTGCCAGCAGCTTAGAGGGTTTTGAAAAACTGTTTTTT; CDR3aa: CASSLEGFEKLFF
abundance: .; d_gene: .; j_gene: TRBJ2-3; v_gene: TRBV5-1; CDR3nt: TGCGCCAGCAGCTTGACAGGGGATACGCAGTATTTT; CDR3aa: CASSLTGDTQYF
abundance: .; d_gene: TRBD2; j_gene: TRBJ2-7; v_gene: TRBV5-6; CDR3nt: TGTGCCAGCAGCTTGGGGCTAGCGGGAGGCGAGCAGTACTTC; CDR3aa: CASSLGLAGGEQYF
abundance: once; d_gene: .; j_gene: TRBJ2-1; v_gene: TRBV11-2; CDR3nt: TGTGCCAGCAGCACGTTAATCTATGAGCAGTTCTTC; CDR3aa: CASSTLIYEQFF
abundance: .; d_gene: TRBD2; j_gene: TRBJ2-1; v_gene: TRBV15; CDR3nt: TGTGCCACCAGCAGCACTAGCGGGAGCTACAATGAGCAGTTCTTC; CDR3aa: CATSSTSGSYNEQFF
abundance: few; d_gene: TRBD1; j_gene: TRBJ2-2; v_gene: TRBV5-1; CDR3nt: TGCGCCAGCAGCTTGGAAGGGGGTCGGACAGGGTGGTCCCCGAACACCGGGGAGCTGTTTTTT; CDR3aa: CASSLEGGRTGWSPNTGELFF
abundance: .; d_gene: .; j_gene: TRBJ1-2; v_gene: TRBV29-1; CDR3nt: TGCAGCGTTGAAGATGGGGCCGATACTAACTATGGCTACACCTTC; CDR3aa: CSVEDGADTNYGYTF
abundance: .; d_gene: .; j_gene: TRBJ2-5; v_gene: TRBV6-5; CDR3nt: TGTGCCAGCAGCATTAACAGGGAAGAGACCCAGTACTTC; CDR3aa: CASSINREETQYF
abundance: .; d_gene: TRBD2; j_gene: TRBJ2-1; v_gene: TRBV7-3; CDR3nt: TGTGCCAGCAGCTTAGGCCCTAGCGGGAGTACCCTCTACAATGAGCAGTTCTTC; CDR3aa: CASSLGPSGSTLYNEQFF
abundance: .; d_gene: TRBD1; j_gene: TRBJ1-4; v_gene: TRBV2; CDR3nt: TGTGCCAGCAGTGCCGGGACAGACCTTAATGAAAAACTGTTTTTT; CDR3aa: CASSAGTDLNEKLFF
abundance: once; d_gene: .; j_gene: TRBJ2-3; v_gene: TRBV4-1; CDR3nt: TGCGCCAGCAGCCCCCAACCTGGGACCACAGATACGCAGTATTTT; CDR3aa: CASSPQPGTTDTQYF
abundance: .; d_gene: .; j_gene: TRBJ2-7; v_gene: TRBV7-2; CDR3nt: TGTGCCAGCAGCTGGGGACTTGCGGACTACGAGCAGTACTTC; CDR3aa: CASSWGLADYEQYF
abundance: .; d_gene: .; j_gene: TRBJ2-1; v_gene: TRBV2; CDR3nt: TGTGCCACCCTTCCGGACCCGTACAATGAGCAGTTCTTC; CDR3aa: CATLPDPYNEQFF
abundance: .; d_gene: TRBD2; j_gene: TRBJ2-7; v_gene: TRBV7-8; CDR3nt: TGTGCCAGCAGCTTAGCGGGACTACTCTACGAGCAGTACTTC; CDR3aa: CASSLAGLLYEQYF
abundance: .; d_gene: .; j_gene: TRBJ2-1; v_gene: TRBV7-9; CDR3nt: TGTGCCAGCAGCTTAGATGGGAATGAGCAGTTCTTC; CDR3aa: CASSLDGNEQFF